The 32 T cell receptor beta chains reported below all come from one sample, sequenced in a study of shared clonotypes between healthy human individuals. Repertoires were generated with immunoSEQ multiplex PCR, while TCRdb's copy carries only in-frame clones and drops some. The sample includes just over 2,000,000 clones, approximately 95% of them seen just once. Material for sequencing was naive CD4+ T cells sorted from blood. Regarding subset: CD45RA+ positively selected. These receptors were obtained from a man aged 18 to 29 in good health.

Only one count was recorded for this clone. The V call is TRBV11-2, the J call TRBJ2-1, with TRBD2 matching over 9 bases. J was trimmed by 8 bases and V by 0 bases; bases with no gene match: 11. Per germline, CDR1 SGHAT and CDR2 FQNNGV. This CDR3 spans 17 amino acids. Here the CDR3 reads CASSLDGGAGGNDEQFF. The CDR3 DNA reads as TGTGCCAGCAGCTTAGACGGTGGCGCGGGAGGGAATGATGAGCAGTTCTTC.

This clone was seen only once. The chain has TRBV5-1 and TRBJ2-3; the D gene is possibly TRBD2 (6 bases). CDR1 SGHRS and CDR2 YFSETQ come from the germline V gene. Trimming took off 2 bases at V and 0 bases at J, with 10 bases between the two ends. The CDR3 is 15 amino acids. In DNA, the CDR3 is TGCGCCAGCAGCTTAACGCGGGATAGCACAGATACGCAGTATTTT. Its translation is CASSLTRDSTDTQYF. Together with reference TRBV5-1 and TRBJ2-3, the CDR3 gives the full variable domain: KAGVTQTPRYLIKTRGQQVTLSCSPISGHRSVSWYQQTPGQGLQFLFEYFSETQRNKGNFPGRFSGRQFSNSRSEMNVSTLELGDSALYLCASSLTRDSTDTQYFGPGTRLTVL.

This chain uses TRBV18 with TRBJ1-5; perhaps TRBD1 as D (5 bases). V lost 6 bases to trimming and J lost 8 bases, with 14 bases between them. Germline V gene data show CDR1 as KGHSH and CDR2 as LQKENI. The CDR3 is made up of 13 amino acids. CDR3 nucleotides: TGTGCCAGCTCCCCGGGGCGGGCGGAGCCCCAGCATTTT. It codes for CASSPGRAEPQHF.

As to this clone: Being one base from a much bigger clone, this may be a read error. This chain joins TRBV15 and TRBJ1-1; D unresolved. The length of the CDR3 is 14 residues. CDR1 and CDR2 (germline): LNHNV, YYDKDF (reference sequence). For the CDR3, the DNA is TGTGCCACCCGATCATGGCAGACGAACGCTGAAGCTTTCTTT. It is translated as CATRSWQTNAEAFF.

V usage is TRBV5-8 and J usage is TRBJ2-3; 10 nucleotides match TRBD1. This CDR3 spans 15 amino acids. Germline lookup yields CDR1 SGHTS and CDR2 YDEGEE. V was clipped by 4 bases and J by 8 bases; unmatched bases: 10. Here the CDR3 DNA reads TGTGCCAGCAGCCCCGGGACAGGGGAACGGGGTACGCAGTATTTT. Its translation: CASSPGTGERGTQYF.

With regard to this clone: This specimen includes other DNA sequences encoding the same CDR3. J is TRBJ2-3 and V is TRBV7-9; 14 bases map to TRBD2. From germline, CDR1 is SEHNR and CDR2 FQNEAQ (reference sequence). V lost 5 bases, J lost 2 bases, and 3 bases stayed unmatched. This CDR3 has 16 amino acids. The CDR3 DNA reads TGTGCCAGCAGCACGGGACTAGCGGGAGCCACAGATACGCAGTATTTT. Protein product: CASSTGLAGATDTQYF.

The chain employs TRBV6-1 and TRBJ1-2, with TRBD1 as a possible D gene (5 bases). The CDR3 length is 13 residues. Per the germline V gene, CDR1 is MNHNS and CDR2 is SASEGT. V lost 3 bases, J lost 5 bases, and 10 bases lay in between. The CDR3 protein is CASSDEGKYGYTF. As DNA, the CDR3 is TGTGCCAGCAGTGACGAGGGGAAGTATGGCTACACCTTC.

A word on this clone: Germline and junction disagree at one end, which may indicate a read error. The V gene is TRBV2, the J gene TRBJ2-7, with D unclear. Germline V gene data show CDR1 as SNHLY and CDR2 as FYNNEI. This CDR3 contains 11 residues. The CDR3 reads CASRKEYGQYF. CDR3 bases: TGTGCCAGCAGAAAGGAGTACGGGCAGTACTTC.

The chain has TRBV30 and TRBJ1-6, with D hard to call. The CDR3 covers 11 residues. Germline CDR1 GTSNPN, CDR2 SVGIG (reference sequence). V dropped 1 base and J dropped 12 bases, with 7 bases sitting between them. CDR3 sequence (DNA): TGTGCCTGGAGTGCATTACAACCCCTCCACTTT. This sequence encodes CAWSALQPLHF. The full variable domain, in which reference TRBV30 and TRBJ1-6 provide the parts outside the CDR3, is SQTIHQWPATLVQPVGSPLSLECTVEGTSNPNLYWYRQAAGRGLQLLFYSVGIGQISSEVPQNLSASRPQDRQFILSSKKLLLSDSGFYLCAWSALQPLHFGNGTRLTVT.

The genes are TRBV10-3 and TRBJ2-2; D unclear. The CDR3 has 14 residues. Germline-derived CDR1 and CDR2 are ENHRY and SYGVKD. Trimming pared 6 bases from V and 3 bases from J, leaving 11 bases between. CDR3 in amino acids: CAISLSRDTGELFF. CDR3 coding DNA: TGTGCCATCAGCCTTAGTAGGGACACCGGGGAGCTGTTTTTT.

The chain is built from TRBV19 and TRBJ2-3; 8 bases are shared with TRBD2. The CDR3 has 16 residues. The germline V gene encodes CDR1 LNHDA and CDR2 SQIVND (reference sequence). V was pared by 4 bases and J by 5 bases, with 11 bases of the junction left unmatched. The CDR3 DNA reads TGTGCCAGTAGTAACCCTCCGGGACTAGACGAAGATACGCAGTATTTT. As protein: CASSNPPGLDEDTQYF. The whole variable domain, remainder taken from reference TRBV19 and TRBJ2-3, is DGGITQSPKYLFRKEGQNVTLSCEQNLNHDAMYWYRQDPGQGLRLIYYSQIVNDFQKGDIAEGYSVSREKKESFPLTVTSAQKNPTAFYLCASSNPPGLDEDTQYFGPGTRLTVL.

The gene calls are TRBV6-1 and TRBJ2-3; 7 bases line up with TRBD1. CDR1 and CDR2 (germline): MNHNS, SASEGT. There are 15 residues in the CDR3. The V and J ends lost 5 bases and 2 bases, in that order; junction bases with no gene match: 7. The DNA for the CDR3 is TGTGCCAGCAGTCCAATGACAGGGTACACAGATACGCAGTATTTT. This encodes CASSPMTGYTDTQYF.

The chain links TRBV6-6 to TRBJ1-1; possible D gene TRBD1, 6 bases. There are 13 residues in the CDR3. V lost 6 bases and J lost 2, with 10 bases in between. The germline CDR1 and CDR2 sequences are MNHNY and SVGAGI (reference sequence). In DNA form, the CDR3 reads TGTGCCAGCAGCCCGGGGACAAACACTGAAGCTTTCTTT. Translated, it gives CASSPGTNTEAFF.

This chain uses TRBV20-1 with TRBJ2-5, with unresolved D. Germline V lookup: CDR1 DFQATT, CDR2 SNEGSKA (reference sequence). The length of the CDR3 is 11 residues. Trimming cost V 6 bases and J 4 bases, with 9 bases left between them. CDR3 protein: CSAPGRETQYF. For the CDR3, the DNA is TGCAGTGCCCCCGGCAGAGAGACCCAGTACTTC.

The CDR3 DNA sequence: TGTGCCAGCAGCAAGCGGGAGAGCTCCTACAATGAGCAGTTCTTC. Amino acid sequence: CASSKRESSYNEQFF. V usage is TRBV11-3 and J usage is TRBJ2-1, with TRBD2 identical over 8 bases. CDR1 and CDR2 from the germline V gene are SGHNT and YENEEA. With 5 bases clipped from V and 0 bases from J, the junction kept 3 bases outside the gene matches. The CDR3 runs to 15 residues.

The chain has TRBV10-1 and TRBJ2-7; 7 positions match TRBD1. Unmatched junction bases numbered 9, after V lost 5 bases and J lost 5 bases. This CDR3 is 14 amino acids long. Germline V gene sequence: CDR1 WNHNN, CDR2 SYGVQD (reference sequence). CDR3 region: CASSSDRAADEQYF. The CDR3 nucleotides read TGCGCCAGCAGTTCAGACAGGGCGGCCGACGAGCAGTACTTC.

V and J are TRBV9 and TRBJ2-3, with TRBD2 identical over 8 bases. Per the germline V gene, CDR1 is SGDLS and CDR2 is YYNGEE. J gave up 5 bases and V 4 bases, and 9 bases lay outside the gene matches. The CDR3 is 15 residues long. The CDR3 sequence: CASSPRGGDRDTQYF. The DNA for the CDR3 is TGTGCCAGCAGCCCTCGGGGGGGCGATCGAGATACGCAGTATTTT.

Here the CDR3 reads CASRSSSGRGEQYF. The CDR3 nucleotides read TGTGCCAGCAGGTCTTCTAGCGGGAGGGGGGAGCAGTACTTC. The rearrangement uses TRBV6-5 and TRBJ2-7; 12 bases are a match to TRBD2. The CDR3 sequence is 14 residues long. J lost 7 bases, V lost 6 bases, and 7 bases had no gene match. CDR1 is MNHEY and CDR2 is SVGAGI in the germline V gene.

V is TRBV11-2 and J is TRBJ2-3; TRBD2 might be the D (6 bases). Germline values: CDR1 SGHAT, CDR2 FQNNGV. V lost 3 bases to trimming and J lost 2 bases, with 12 bases between them. The CDR3 consists of 15 residues. CDR3 region: CASSFGGGYTDTQYF. The CDR3 nucleotides are TGTGCCAGCAGCTTCGGGGGAGGATACACAGATACGCAGTATTTT.

The V gene is TRBV6-6, the J gene TRBJ2-7; D is ambiguous. From germline, CDR1 is MNHNY and CDR2 SVGAGI (reference sequence). V was clipped by 0 bases and J by 6 bases, with 15 bases between them. The CDR3 has 15 residues. The DNA for the CDR3 is TGTGCCAGCAGTTACTCGTGGCAGGAGAAGGGCGAGCAGTACTTC. Protein: CASSYSWQEKGEQYF.

The chain combines TRBV27 with TRBJ1-6, with D maybe TRBD1 (5 bases). V lost 2 bases and J lost 7, with 12 bases in between. Germline V CDR1 and CDR2: MNHEY, SMNVEV (reference sequence). CDR3 length: 15 residues. CDR3 amino acids: CASSLMAGLNSPLHF. The DNA for the CDR3 is TGTGCCAGCAGTTTAATGGCAGGGTTAAATTCACCCCTCCACTTT.

The chain uses TRBV20-1 and TRBJ2-5; 8 nucleotides line up with TRBD1. The CDR3 runs 11 residues. CDR1 is DFQATT, CDR2 SNEGSKA, per germline (reference sequence). DNA for the CDR3: TGCAGGGCCCAGGGGGCTGTGACCCAGTACTTC. Protein: CRAQGAVTQYF.

The J gene is TRBJ2-3, the V gene TRBV9; TRBD1 is a possible D gene (6 bases). CDR1 and CDR2 (germline): SGDLS, YYNGEE. Trimming removed 2 bases at V and 0 bases at J, with 13 bases between. CDR3 length equals 16 residues. The CDR3 DNA reads as TGTGCCAGCAGCGTCGAGGGGGTTCCTAGCACAGATACGCAGTATTTT. Protein sequence: CASSVEGVPSTDTQYF.

The V gene is TRBV19, the J gene TRBJ1-5; a possible D gene is TRBD1 (5 bases). This CDR3 comprises 15 residues. Germline V gene data show CDR1 as LNHDA and CDR2 as SQIVND (reference sequence). V was clipped by 5 bases and J by 3 bases, with 14 bases between them. CDR3 in amino acids: CASSLGRDNNQPQHF. Here the CDR3 DNA reads TGTGCCAGTAGTTTGGGCAGGGATAACAATCAGCCCCAGCATTTT.

V and J are TRBV6-1 and TRBJ1-2; a weak D match, TRBD1 (5 bases). Germline V gene lookup returns CDR1 MNHNS and CDR2 SASEGT. This CDR3 spans 15 amino acids. Trimming left V 3 bases short and J 4 bases short, with 15 bases between. CDR3 nucleotide sequence: TGTGCCAGCAGTGAGTATTTGACAGACCTCTATGGCTACACCTTC. Translated, it gives CASSEYLTDLYGYTF.

This clone was recorded once. V is TRBV30 and J is TRBJ1-6, with 8 bases fitting TRBD1. CDR3 length: 16 amino acids. Germline V gives CDR1 GTSNPN, CDR2 SVGIG (reference sequence). The trim removed 1 base at V and 3 bases at J, leaving 5 bases unmatched. CDR3 coding DNA: TGTGCCTGGAGTGCGAGAGGGACAGGCTATAATTCACCCCTCCACTTT. Protein product: CAWSARGTGYNSPLHF. The full variable domain, rest sourced from reference TRBV30 and TRBJ1-6, is SQTIHQWPATLVQPVGSPLSLECTVEGTSNPNLYWYRQAAGRGLQLLFYSVGIGQISSEVPQNLSASRPQDRQFILSSKKLLLSDSGFYLCAWSARGTGYNSPLHFGNGTRLTVT.

The chain employs TRBV4-1 and TRBJ1-1; 7 nucleotides match TRBD1. The germline V gene has CDR1 MGHRA and CDR2 YSYEKL. The CDR3 is made up of 16 amino acids. V lost 4 bases to trimming and J lost 1 base; unmatched junction nucleotides: 9. The CDR3 is CASSRGEGAANTEAFF. The CDR3 DNA follows: TGCGCCAGCAGCCGGGGCGAGGGGGCGGCGAACACTGAAGCTTTCTTT.

The V call is TRBV19, the J call TRBJ1-6; D gene unclear. This CDR3 comprises 14 residues. Germline V gives CDR1 LNHDA, CDR2 SQIVND (reference sequence). V dropped 3 bases and J dropped 7 bases, with 10 bases sitting between them. The CDR3 sequence: CASSMGSRNSPLHF. The DNA for the CDR3 is TGTGCCAGTAGTATGGGGTCGCGGAATTCACCCCTCCACTTT. Looking up the rest from reference TRBV19 and TRBJ1-6 gives the full variable domain: DGGITQSPKYLFRKEGQNVTLSCEQNLNHDAMYWYRQDPGQGLRLIYYSQIVNDFQKGDIAEGYSVSREKKESFPLTVTSAQKNPTAFYLCASSMGSRNSPLHFGNGTRLTVT.

The chain carries TRBV7-2 and TRBJ1-3; D not resolved. The length of the CDR3 is 15 residues. Trimming cost V 1 base and J 0 bases, with 7 bases left between them. CDR1 SGHTA and CDR2 FQGNSA come from the germline V gene. CDR3 protein: CASSLDPSSGNTIYF. The CDR3 nucleotides are TGTGCCAGCAGCTTAGATCCCTCCTCTGGAAACACCATATATTTT.

The chain employs TRBV5-1 and TRBJ2-1, with D uncertain. The germline V gene encodes CDR1 SGHRS and CDR2 YFSETQ. V was clipped by 0 bases and J by 10 bases, with 11 bases between them. This CDR3 contains 13 residues. This CDR3 reads CASSLDSGLEQFF. CDR3 DNA: TGCGCCAGCAGCTTGGATTCGGGTTTGGAGCAGTTCTTC.

This sequence joins TRBV28 and TRBJ2-1, with D perhaps TRBD2 (5 bases). The CDR3 runs 15 residues. Trimming left V 1 base short and J 1 base short, with 8 bases between. The germline gives CDR1 MDHEN, CDR2 SYDVKM. DNA for the CDR3: TGTGCCAGCAGTTTATCAGCGGTTTCCTACAATGAGCAGTTCTTC. Residues: CASSLSAVSYNEQFF.

V gene TRBV2 combines with J gene TRBJ2-2; maybe TRBD2 (5 bases). This CDR3 has 14 amino acids. CDR1 and CDR2 (germline): SNHLY, FYNNEI. V was trimmed by 4 bases and J by 6 bases, leaving 12 bases between them. The CDR3 region is CASSVVRGAGELFF. The CDR3 DNA is TGTGCCAGCAGTGTCGTTCGGGGAGCCGGGGAGCTGTTTTTT.